The clone carrying this T cell receptor (beta chain) has more than one count but fewer than ten. MiXCR, applied by TCRdb to the RT-PCR reads, yields one record per CDR3 protein. The data show 500,000 to 650,000 distinct CDR3 sequences, roughly 8.2% seen once. The sample comes from a study of response to subunit inactivated influenza vaccine. Trimming stripped 4 bases from V and 4 bases from J, with 10 bases between. The CDR3 contains 14 residues. Germline lookup yields CDR1 LGHNA and CDR2 YSLEER. This receptor was obtained from a man between 45 and 75 years old who received an inactivated influenza vaccine. The V call is TRBV4-3, the J call TRBJ2-2; D tentatively fits TRBD1 or TRBD2 (5 bases each). The sequencing used PBMCs from blood, collected about 23 months after vaccination. The CDR3 DNA follows: TGCGCCAGCAGCCCCGTGGGGGTCACCGGGGAGCTGTTTTTT. Protein: CASSPVGVTGELFF.